This T cell receptor (beta chain) was recorded in a study of T cells expressing NK-cell markers. About the research overall: Underlying the TCR beta repertoires were sorted CD3+CD56+NKG2C+, CD3+CD56+NKG2C- and CD3+CD56-NKG2C+ T cells. Whole-study findings and limits: Whether the expanded NKG2C+ T cell clones recognized HCMV remained unclear.

About this clonotype itself: Antigen: not known.

Germline V lookup: CDR1 MNHEY, CDR2 SMNVEV (reference sequence). CDR3 length: 17 amino acids. Beta-chain TCR cDNA was generated via 5'RACE template switching with UMIs. From the 5' RACE reads, TCRdb lists one entry per CDR3 protein and no DNA. In all, the sample yields 200,000 to 300,000 distinct CDR3 sequences. The sequence came from a man aged 18-30 years in good health. The J gene is TRBJ2-7, the V gene TRBV27; checking the TCRdb D call of TRBD1 is not possible without DNA. Source material: blood T cells: a sorted CD56 or NKG2C T cell subset, CD4+ or CD8+ T cells, or bulk PBMC T cells (not recorded which). The CDR3 sequence: CASSGSFGTEPIHEQYF.